Each of the 31 T cell receptor beta chains below was sequenced from the same sample in a study of shared clonotypes between healthy human individuals. TCRdb's copy holds only in-frame clones and misses some; the assay was immunoSEQ multiplex PCR. The table has 650,000 to 800,000 clones, about two thirds seen once. Sequencing was performed on memory CD4+ T cells sorted from blood. Subset given: CD45RA-negative fraction. These receptors were taken from a woman under 40 in good health.

V usage is TRBV7-6 and J usage is TRBJ2-7, with 8 bases that match TRBD1. CDR3 length equals 13 residues. Trimming at V came to 5 bases and at J to 9 bases, leaving 9 bases not matched to a gene. Germline loops: CDR1 SGHVS, CDR2 FNYEAQ. CDR3 in DNA: TGTGCCAGCAGCCCAGGGACAGGCCTCGGGCAGTACTTC. Translating gives CASSPGTGLGQYF.

This chain joins TRBV11-3 and TRBJ2-5, with 16 bases that match TRBD2. This CDR3 has 17 amino acids. The V gene end was trimmed by 5 bases and the J gene end by 4 bases; junction bases not matched to a gene: 7. Germline CDR1 and CDR2: SGHNT and YENEEA. CDR3 region: CASSRGGLAGGVETQYF. CDR3 sequence (DNA): TGTGCCAGCAGCCGCGGGGGACTAGCGGGAGGGGTAGAGACCCAGTACTTC. Together with reference TRBV11-3 and TRBJ2-5, the CDR3 gives the full variable domain: EAGVVQSPRYKIIEKKQPVAFWCNPISGHNTLYWYLQNLGQGPELLIRYENEEAVDDSQLPKDRFSAERLKGVDSTLKIQPAELGDSAVYLCASSRGGLAGGVETQYFGPGTRLLVL.

A single count supports this clone. The chain uses TRBV27 and TRBJ2-7; D gene unclear. The germline CDR1 and CDR2 sequences are MNHEY and SMNVEV (reference sequence). Between the trimmed V and J ends, which lost 5 bases and 2 bases, there was a span of 13 bases. CDR3 length: 14 amino acids. CDR3 sequence reads: CASSPNTDAYEQYF. DNA for the CDR3: TGTGCCAGCAGTCCCAATACCGATGCCTACGAGCAGTACTTC.

The sample holds one count of this clone. V usage is TRBV10-3 and J usage is TRBJ2-1, with 8 bases lining up with TRBD2. The V gene end was trimmed by 2 bases and the J gene end by 4 bases; junction bases not matched to a gene: 4. The germline CDR1 and CDR2 sequences are ENHRY and SYGVKD. The CDR3 loop spans 15 amino acids. This chain's CDR3 is CAISEGGRSYNEQFF. In nucleotides, the CDR3 is TGTGCCATCAGTGAGGGCGGGAGGAGTTACAATGAGCAGTTCTTC.

Of note for this clone: Other DNA sequences within the sample encode an identical CDR3. J is TRBJ1-1 and V is TRBV6-1, with 9 bases matching TRBD1. The CDR3 is 14 residues long. Unmatched junction bases numbered 6, after V lost 5 bases and J lost 5 bases. Looked up from germline, CDR1 is MNHNS and CDR2 is SASEGT. The CDR3 sequence: CASSPGQGWTEAFF. CDR3 DNA sequence: TGTGCCAGCAGTCCGGGACAGGGATGGACTGAAGCTTTCTTT.

The V and J genes are TRBV2 and TRBJ2-2; 12 bases are shared with TRBD2. The CDR3 has 15 amino acids. Germline V lookup: CDR1 SNHLY, CDR2 FYNNEI. After removal of 5 bases from V and 7 bases from J, the junction contained 5 bases not matched to a gene. CDR3 nucleotides: TGTGCCAGCAGTCGACTAGCGGGAGTGGTCGGGGAGCTGTTTTTT. Amino acids: CASSRLAGVVGELFF.

This clone is a singleton in its sample. The V call is TRBV6-4, the J call TRBJ2-2; no definite D call. The length of the CDR3 is 15 residues. The V end lost 5 bases, the J end lost 1 base, and 11 bases lay between the germline ends. Germline CDR1 is MRHNA and CDR2 is SNTAGT. CDR3 in amino acids: CASSLRILNTGELFF. CDR3 coding DNA: TGTGCCAGCAGTCTGCGTATACTGAACACCGGGGAGCTGTTTTTT.

This chain joins TRBV6-1 and TRBJ2-7; no definite D call. The V end was cut by 7 bases, the J end by 3 bases, with 16 bases between. The length of the CDR3 is 14 residues. Per the germline V gene, CDR1 is MNHNS and CDR2 is SASEGT. The CDR3 coding sequence is TGTGCCAGCAACGGTGCACTTGGGATCTACGAGCAGTACTTC. This sequence encodes CASNGALGIYEQYF.

V gene TRBV7-2 combines with J gene TRBJ2-1; 9 nucleotides match TRBD2. In germline, CDR1 is SGHTA, CDR2 FQGNSA. The CDR3 sequence is 15 residues long. V lost 3 bases, J lost 3 bases, and 3 bases stayed unmatched. In DNA form, the CDR3 reads TGTGCCAGCAGCTTTGATAGCGGGAGCTACAATGAGCAGTTCTTC. Protein: CASSFDSGSYNEQFF.

This clone was seen just once. The V call is TRBV5-1, the J call TRBJ2-1; no clear D gene. The V end was cut by 1 base, the J end by 6 bases, with 14 bases between. The germline V gene encodes CDR1 SGHRS and CDR2 YFSETQ. The CDR3 spans 15 residues. The CDR3 coding sequence is TGCGCCAGCAGCTTGCCCCAAGTAAAAGGCAATGAGCAGTTCTTC. Encoded protein: CASSLPQVKGNEQFF.

Worth noting for this clone: Other DNA sequences from this sample encode an identical CDR3 as well. The J gene is TRBJ1-1, the V gene TRBV7-3; tentatively, D is TRBD1 (5 bases). The CDR3 is made up of 13 amino acids. Looked up from germline, CDR1 is SGHTA and CDR2 is FQGTGA. Trimming stripped 4 bases from V and 1 base from J, with 7 bases between. For the CDR3, the DNA is TGTGCCAGCAGCTCAGGACAGAACACTGAAGCTTTCTTT. This translates into CASSSGQNTEAFF.

J is TRBJ2-1 and V is TRBV5-8; D possibly corresponds to TRBD2 (7 bases). The CDR3 is 16 amino acids. Germline-derived CDR1 and CDR2 are SGHTS and YDEGEE. With 6 bases removed from V and 3 bases from J, the gap between germline ends came to 19 bases. Written as DNA, the CDR3 is TGTGCCAGCACCCGCTGGGGCGGGGGCCGCTACAATGAGCAGTTCTTC. Translating gives CASTRWGGGRYNEQFF.

This clone is classed as medium-sized. The chain employs TRBV5-1 and TRBJ1-1; D gene unclear. Trimming removed 9 bases at V and 0 bases at J, with 12 bases between. The CDR3 runs to 13 residues. Germline lookup yields CDR1 SGHRS and CDR2 YFSETQ. The CDR3 region has the DNA TGCGCCACCGCCGAGAATTTGAACACTGAAGCTTTCTTT. Translation gives CATAENLNTEAFF. Variable domain in full (rest from reference TRBV5-1 and TRBJ1-1): KAGVTQTPRYLIKTRGQQVTLSCSPISGHRSVSWYQQTPGQGLQFLFEYFSETQRNKGNFPGRFSGRQFSNSRSEMNVSTLELGDSALYLCATAENLNTEAFFGQGTRLTVV.

This chain connects TRBV19 to TRBJ1-2; D perhaps matches TRBD1 (5 bases). Trimming pared 6 bases from V and 3 bases from J, leaving 11 bases between. Germline V lookup: CDR1 LNHDA, CDR2 SQIVND (reference sequence). This CDR3 has 13 amino acids. Written as DNA, the CDR3 is TGTGCCAGTAGCCCACAGGAGGACTATGGCTACACCTTC. It is translated as CASSPQEDYGYTF.

The rearrangement joins TRBV4-1 to TRBJ1-1; 7 bases line up with TRBD1. There are 15 residues in the CDR3. The V gene's germline CDR1 is MGHRA and CDR2 YSYEKL. Unmatched junction bases numbered 6, after V lost 3 bases and J lost 2 bases. CDR3 sequence (DNA): TGCGCCAGCAGCCACTCAGGGGGGAGAAACACTGAAGCTTTCTTT. Translated, it gives CASSHSGGRNTEAFF.

The chain joins TRBV10-1 to TRBJ2-4; unclear D gene. Germline values: CDR1 WNHNN, CDR2 SYGVQD (reference sequence). The length of the CDR3 is 16 residues. With 0 bases removed from V and 0 bases from J, the gap between germline ends came to 9 bases. The CDR3 loop is CASSESTLQAKNIQYF. Here the CDR3 DNA reads TGCGCCAGCAGTGAGTCGACTCTTCAAGCCAAAAACATTCAGTACTTC.

The rearrangement uses TRBV27 and TRBJ1-2, with no clear D. Germline CDR1 and CDR2: MNHEY and SMNVEV (reference sequence). Trimming stripped 5 bases from V and 0 bases from J, with 16 bases between. The CDR3 loop spans 16 amino acids. CDR3 in amino acids: CASSPERRLANYGYTF. CDR3 nucleotides: TGTGCCAGCAGTCCTGAAAGACGGTTAGCTAACTATGGCTACACCTTC.

This clone was recorded at least ten times. The chain's CDR3 is CASSLSGDRRGYTF. CDR3 DNA sequence: TGTGCCAGCAGTTTATCGGGGGACAGGCGAGGCTACACCTTC. The chain carries TRBV27 and TRBJ1-2, with 8 bases aligning to TRBD1. The V gene's germline CDR1 is MNHEY and CDR2 SMNVEV (reference sequence). CDR3 length: 14 residues. With V trimmed by 0 bases and J by 8 bases, 5 bases remained unmatched.

The chain carries TRBV11-1 and TRBJ2-1; 10 positions agree with TRBD2. The CDR3 is 14 residues long. V lost 5 bases, J lost 8 bases, and 6 bases stayed unmatched. The germline CDR1 and CDR2 sequences are SGHAT and FQDESV (reference sequence). The CDR3 protein is CASSDPSGSDEQFF. In nucleotides, the CDR3 is TGTGCCAGCAGCGATCCTAGCGGGAGCGATGAGCAGTTCTTC.

V gene TRBV28 combines with J gene TRBJ2-5; D is uncertain. The end of the DNA is better explained by TRBJ2-7, so the J call may be wrong. This CDR3 is 12 amino acids long. Per the germline V gene, CDR1 is MDHEN and CDR2 is SYDVKM. CDR3: CASSIGGGEQYF. CDR3 sequence (DNA): TGTGCCAGCAGTATTGGCGGCGGCGAGCAGTACTTC.

In its sample, this clone was seen a few times. The J gene is TRBJ1-5, the V gene TRBV6-5; D perhaps matches TRBD1 (6 bases). Germline-derived CDR1 and CDR2 are MNHEY and SVGAGI. This CDR3 spans 14 amino acids. Trimming removed 6 bases at V and 3 bases at J, with 12 bases between. This chain's CDR3 is CASRFTGSNQPQHF. In nucleotides, the CDR3 is TGTGCCAGCAGATTTACAGGGTCCAATCAGCCCCAGCATTTT.

The chain employs TRBV28 and TRBJ2-1; 10 bases agree with TRBD2. This CDR3 has 15 residues. Germline V gives CDR1 MDHEN, CDR2 SYDVKM. J lost 6 bases, V lost 6 bases, and 8 bases had no gene match. CDR3 amino acids: CASSLSGRRVNEQFF. CDR3 sequence (DNA): TGTGCCAGCAGCCTTAGCGGGAGGAGGGTCAATGAGCAGTTCTTC.

V is TRBV15 and J is TRBJ2-2; the D gene is possibly TRBD2 (6 bases). Trimming shortened V by 5 bases and J by 1 base, and 20 bases separated the two germline ends. Germline V gene data show CDR1 as LNHNV and CDR2 as YYDKDF (reference sequence). The CDR3 runs to 18 residues. The CDR3 region is CATSFGGDLARNTGELFF. The CDR3 DNA reads TGTGCCACCAGCTTCGGAGGGGACTTAGCGAGGAACACCGGGGAGCTGTTTTTT.

The J gene is TRBJ2-4, the V gene TRBV28; D is perhaps TRBD1 or TRBD2 (5 bases each). This CDR3 spans 13 amino acids. Germline-derived CDR1 and CDR2 are MDHEN and SYDVKM. Trimming shortened V by 7 bases and J by 6 bases, and 13 bases separated the two germline ends. The CDR3 loop is CASTQAGANIQYF. DNA of the CDR3: TGTGCCAGCACCCAGGCCGGGGCAAACATTCAGTACTTC. Supplemented by reference TRBV28 and TRBJ2-4, the full variable domain reads DVKVTQSSRYLVKRTGEKVFLECVQDMDHENMFWYRQDPGLGLRLIYFSYDVKMKEKGDIPEGYSVSREKKERFSLILESASTNQTSMYLCASTQAGANIQYFGAGTRLSVL.

V gene TRBV6-6 combines with J gene TRBJ2-7, with D uncertain. Germline CDR1 MNHNY, CDR2 SVGAGI (reference sequence). Deletions cut 2 bases from V and 3 bases from J, with 2 bases between. This CDR3 spans 11 amino acids. This CDR3 reads CASSYLYEQYF. In nucleotides, the CDR3 is TGTGCCAGCAGTTACCTCTACGAGCAGTACTTC.

This sequence joins TRBV5-1 and TRBJ2-5; D perhaps matches TRBD2 (6 bases). CDR1 and CDR2 from the germline V gene are SGHRS and YFSETQ. The CDR3 covers 15 residues. Trimming shortened V by 0 bases and J by 0 bases, and 9 bases separated the two germline ends. CDR3 protein: CASSLEASDQETQYF. The CDR3 nucleotides read TGCGCCAGCAGCTTGGAGGCTAGCGACCAAGAGACCCAGTACTTC.

V is TRBV5-1 and J is TRBJ2-3, with D possibly TRBD2 on 7 matching bases. Trimming took 4 bases from V and 2 from J, leaving 17 bases between them. Germline assignment: CDR1 SGHRS and CDR2 YFSETQ. This CDR3 spans 16 amino acids. The CDR3 nucleotides are TGCGCCAGCAGCCCGGGCGGGGGCCCTGCCACAGATACGCAGTATTTT. This sequence encodes CASSPGGGPATDTQYF.

V gene TRBV2 combines with J gene TRBJ2-7; D perhaps matches TRBD2 (5 bases). This CDR3 is 19 amino acids long. V was trimmed by 8 bases and J by 4 bases, leaving 33 bases between them. The germline V gene has CDR1 SNHLY and CDR2 FYNNEI. CDR3 sequence reads: CASSDSWGNRFPNEYEQYF. In DNA form, the CDR3 reads TGTGCCAGCTCGGACTCTTGGGGTAATAGATTTCCAAATGAATACGAGCAGTACTTC.

The genes are TRBV28 and TRBJ2-4; D may be TRBD1 (5 bases). This CDR3 has 16 amino acids. Germline CDR1 MDHEN, CDR2 SYDVKM. V gave up 5 bases and J gave up 0 bases, with 14 bases separating them. The CDR3 sequence: CASSTRQLVAKNIQYF. Here the CDR3 DNA reads TGTGCCAGCAGTACCCGACAGCTGGTAGCCAAAAACATTCAGTACTTC.

This rearrangement joins TRBV5-1 to TRBJ2-1; unclear D gene. V lost 1 base and J lost 1, with 9 bases in between. CDR3 length: 15 amino acids. From germline, CDR1 is SGHRS and CDR2 YFSETQ. DNA of the CDR3: TGCGCCAGCAGCTTGCGCGAGACTTCCTACAATGAGCAGTTCTTC. This sequence encodes CASSLRETSYNEQFF.

V and J are TRBV2 and TRBJ1-4; TRBD1 aligns across 9 bases. V shed 4 bases, J shed 7 bases, and the junction held 4 bases outside the gene matches. Germline V gene lookup returns CDR1 SNHLY and CDR2 FYNNEI. The CDR3 runs 14 residues. This CDR3 reads CASSGGTGREKLFF. CDR3 DNA: TGTGCCAGCAGTGGGGGGACAGGGCGTGAAAAACTGTTTTTT.